This entry lists 3 T cell receptor beta chains sequenced from one sample in a study of blood T cell repertoires in COVID-19. Clones were read by immunoSEQ multiplex PCR, and TCRdb kept only the in-frame ones, dropping some. The sample records roughly 300,000 clones, about four fifths being singletons. The specimen sequenced was peripheral blood. These receptors were taken from a woman in her sixties with active or convalescent COVID-19.

This clone showed up just once. The chain has TRBV3-1 (or the pseudogene TRBV3-2) and TRBJ1-2; the match to TRBD1 covers 8 bases. The CDR3 is 15 residues long. V was clipped by 4 bases and J by 5 bases; unmatched bases: 9. CDR1 is LGHDT, CDR2 YNNKEL, per germline (reference sequence). The CDR3 region is CASSPLGTGDYGYTF. DNA of the CDR3: TGTGCCAGCAGCCCTCTCGGGACAGGCGATTATGGCTACACCTTC.

The chain is built from TRBV19 and TRBJ1-2, with 7 bases aligning to TRBD1. Germline V lookup: CDR1 LNHDA, CDR2 SQIVND (reference sequence). The CDR3 spans 17 residues. The trim removed 6 bases at V and 2 bases at J, leaving 15 bases unmatched. CDR3: CASSDPPGQSLNYGYTF. CDR3 nucleotides: TGTGCCAGTAGCGATCCTCCGGGACAGTCTTTGAACTATGGCTACACCTTC.

This rearrangement joins TRBV5-1 to TRBJ2-7; D is perhaps TRBD2 (7 bases). The CDR3 spans 15 residues. CDR1 and CDR2 (germline): SGHRS, YFSETQ. V lost 3 bases and J lost 0, with 13 bases in between. The CDR3 reads CASSSGGQSSYEQYF. CDR3 nucleotides: TGCGCCAGCAGCTCGGGGGGACAAAGCTCCTACGAGCAGTACTTC. The variable domain in full, with the rest retrieved from reference TRBV5-1 and TRBJ2-7, is KAGVTQTPRYLIKTRGQQVTLSCSPISGHRSVSWYQQTPGQGLQFLFEYFSETQRNKGNFPGRFSGRQFSNSRSEMNVSTLELGDSALYLCASSSGGQSSYEQYFGPGTRLTVT.